This T cell receptor beta chain was sequenced during a study of regulatory T cells in long-lasting Graves disease. Time point in this sample: newly diagnosed GD, antithyroid drugs for less than 3 months. The TCR library was made from RNA extracted from PBMCs. This clonotype was detected many times. Investigators prepared the TCR beta libraries by applying iRepertoire HTBI primers and Arm-PCR of CDR3 regions. TCRdb re-called the multiplex PCR reads through MiXCR, storing one row per CDR3 protein. The repertoire consists of more than 400,000 distinct CDR3 sequences, with 15% to 20% occurring once and the leading ten covering 12%. A further study also used this sample, focusing on T cells in Graves' hyperthyroidism and ophthalmopathy.

The source was peripheral blood mononuclear cells (PBMCs), collected at new diagnosis, from a patient treated with antithyroid drugs. The receptor was isolated from a man aged 40-55 years with Graves disease.

The CDR3 spells CASSSRSYEQYF. The CDR3 DNA follows: TGTGCCAGCAGCTCCCGATCCTACGAGCAGTACTTC. The chain recombines TRBV7-9 with TRBJ2-7; D ambiguous. Trimming removed 4 bases at V and 1 base at J, with 5 bases between. Germline loops: CDR1 SEHNR, CDR2 FQNEAQ (reference sequence). The CDR3 totals 12 residues. The full variable domain, in which reference TRBV7-9 and TRBJ2-7 provide the parts outside the CDR3, is DTGVSQNPRHKITKRGQNVTFRCDPISEHNRLYWYRQTLGQGPEFLTYFQNEAQLEKSRLLSDRFSAERPKGSFSTLEIQRTEQGDSAMYLCASSSRSYEQYFGPGTRLTVT.